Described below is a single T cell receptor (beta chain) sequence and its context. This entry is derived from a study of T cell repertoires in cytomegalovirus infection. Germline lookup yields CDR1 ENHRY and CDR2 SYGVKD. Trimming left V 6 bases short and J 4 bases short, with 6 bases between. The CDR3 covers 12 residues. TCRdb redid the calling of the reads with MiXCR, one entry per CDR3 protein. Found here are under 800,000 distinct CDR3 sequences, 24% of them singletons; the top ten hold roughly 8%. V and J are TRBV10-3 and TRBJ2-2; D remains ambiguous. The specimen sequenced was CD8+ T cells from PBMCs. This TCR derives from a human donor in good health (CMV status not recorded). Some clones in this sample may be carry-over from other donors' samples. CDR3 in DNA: TGTGCCATCAGGGTAGTCACCGGGGAGCTGTTTTTT. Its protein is CAIRVVTGELFF.